The 32 T cell receptor beta chains below all came from one sample that was sequenced in a study of T cell responses to AZD1222 COVID-19 vaccine. Repertoires were generated with immunoSEQ multiplex PCR, while TCRdb's copy carries only in-frame clones and drops some. The repertoire has roughly 200,000 clones, 80% to 90% of them found once; the top ten carry around 7.9%. This specimen was peripheral blood, taken on day 0 of AZD1222 vaccination. Receptor source: an adult in good health.

This clone was seen only once. V and J are TRBV4-2 and TRBJ1-2, with TRBD1 as a possible D gene (5 bases). Germline V gives CDR1 LGHNA, CDR2 YNFKEQ. Between the trimmed V and J ends, which lost 4 bases and 7 bases, there was a span of 10 bases. The CDR3 is 12 residues long. The CDR3 sequence is CASSLPGGGYTF. The CDR3 nucleotides read TGTGCCAGCAGCCTTCCGGGGGGTGGCTACACCTTC.

The V and J genes are TRBV4-1 and TRBJ2-3; a weak D match, TRBD2 (6 bases). V shed 0 bases and J shed 3 bases, with 10 bases lying between them. The CDR3 totals 15 residues. The germline gives CDR1 MGHRA, CDR2 YSYEKL. The CDR3 sequence is CASSQDGSGTDTQYF. The CDR3 DNA sequence: TGCGCCAGCAGCCAAGATGGTAGCGGTACAGATACGCAGTATTTT.

The chain carries TRBV5-5 and TRBJ1-1; tentatively, D is TRBD1 (5 bases). V lost 4 bases and J lost 7, with 17 bases in between. Per germline, CDR1 SGHKS and CDR2 YYEKEE (reference sequence). CDR3 size: 14 residues. CDR3 in amino acids: CASSPLGRGSEAFF. The CDR3 DNA is TGTGCCAGCAGCCCACTGGGGAGGGGAAGTGAAGCTTTCTTT.

The rearrangement uses TRBV2 and TRBJ1-2; D gene ambiguous. The CDR3 is 15 residues long. Germline CDR1 reads SNHLY; CDR2 reads FYNNEI. V lost 2 bases, J lost 3 bases, and 13 bases lay in between. The CDR3 region is CASSESVTNYYGYTF. DNA of the CDR3: TGTGCCAGCAGTGAAAGCGTCACAAACTACTATGGCTACACCTTC.

This chain connects TRBV6-5 to TRBJ1-4; D is ambiguous. CDR3 length: 14 residues. Germline V CDR1 and CDR2: MNHEY, SVGAGI. V was clipped by 6 bases and J by 3 bases, with 11 bases between them. The CDR3 bases are TGTGCCAGCAGATCCGGGCACTCTAATGAAAAACTGTTTTTT. Translating it yields CASRSGHSNEKLFF.

This clone has just a few counts. J is TRBJ1-3 and V is TRBV7-9, with D perhaps matching TRBD1 (5 bases). V dropped 5 bases and J dropped 3 bases, with 11 bases sitting between them. CDR1 and CDR2 (germline): SEHNR, FQNEAQ (reference sequence). This CDR3 has 14 amino acids. The CDR3 region has the DNA TGTGCCAGCAGCGGCGGGGGTGTTGGAAACACCATATATTTT. Protein product: CASSGGGVGNTIYF.

This sequence joins TRBV24-1 and TRBJ2-3; 7 bases match TRBD2. The CDR3 loop spans 12 amino acids. In germline, CDR1 is KGHDR, CDR2 SFDVKD. Trimming took 9 bases from V and 3 from J; bases not matched to a gene: 2. CDR3: CATGEGTDTQYF. As DNA, the CDR3 is TGTGCCACCGGGGAGGGAACAGATACGCAGTATTTT.

This clone has a single count. The chain uses TRBV7-2 and TRBJ1-1, with TRBD1 matching 7 bases. This CDR3 is built from 16 residues. Trimming removed 5 bases from V and 0 bases from J; junction bases left unmatched: 9. Germline V lookup: CDR1 SGHTA, CDR2 FQGNSA. For the CDR3, the DNA is TGTGCCAGCAGCCCTAAGACAGGGCTTATGAACACTGAAGCTTTCTTT. It specifies CASSPKTGLMNTEAFF.

CDR3 DNA sequence: TGTGCCAGTAGTCCGACAGGGGACCGAGAGACCCAGTACTTC. It specifies CASSPTGDRETQYF. V gene TRBV19 combines with J gene TRBJ2-5; 8 nucleotides align to TRBD1. CDR1 is LNHDA and CDR2 is SQIVND in the germline V gene (reference sequence). With V trimmed by 5 bases and J by 4 bases, 6 bases remained unmatched. CDR3 length: 14 amino acids.

V gene TRBV6-6 combines with J gene TRBJ1-2; D is undetermined. CDR1 is MNHNY and CDR2 is SVGAGI in the germline V gene (reference sequence). CDR3 length: 16 amino acids. V was trimmed by 6 bases and J by 0 bases, leaving 17 bases between them. The CDR3 DNA follows: TGTGCCAGCAGCCCACGAGCAGAAGTAGCTAACTATGGCTACACCTTC. Translation gives CASSPRAEVANYGYTF.

This chain uses TRBV14 with TRBJ1-4; D possibly corresponds to TRBD1 (5 bases). The CDR3 consists of 15 residues. Trimming cost V 1 base and J 7 bases, with 13 bases left between them. Germline assignment: CDR1 SGHDN and CDR2 FVKESK. CDR3 nucleotide sequence: TGTGCCAGCAGCCAAGTGATCGGGGGGGGTGAAAAACTGTTTTTT. It yields the protein CASSQVIGGGEKLFF.

The J gene is TRBJ1-4, the V gene TRBV28; TRBD1 matches at 7 bases. The ends lost 3 bases at V and 6 bases at J; junction bases unmatched: 13. The CDR3 contains 17 residues. CDR1 and CDR2 from the germline V gene are MDHEN and SYDVKM. The CDR3, as DNA: TGTGCCAGCAGTTTTTCAACTCAGGGGGGTAGGGATGAAAAACTGTTTTTT. This sequence encodes CASSFSTQGGRDEKLFF.

This chain uses TRBV7-9 with TRBJ2-2; 8 bases are a match to TRBD2. V shed 6 bases, J shed 6 bases, and the junction held 3 bases outside the gene matches. CDR1 is SEHNR, CDR2 FQNEAQ, per germline (reference sequence). There are 13 residues in the CDR3. CDR3: CASRGLVAGELFF. The CDR3 bases are TGTGCCAGCAGGGGACTAGTGGCCGGGGAGCTGTTTTTT.

The chain links TRBV7-8 to TRBJ1-3; TRBD1 is a possible D gene (5 bases). Germline V gene lookup returns CDR1 SGHVS and CDR2 FQNEAQ. CDR3 length equals 15 residues. Trimming stripped 2 bases from V and 2 bases from J, with 10 bases between. The CDR3 DNA is TGTGCCAGCAGCTTAACCGTGGGGGCTGGAAACACCATATATTTT. It specifies CASSLTVGAGNTIYF.

This chain's CDR3 is CASSLRGQVDEKLFF. DNA for the CDR3: TGCGCCAGCAGCTTGCGGGGACAGGTAGACGAAAAACTGTTTTTT. The V gene is TRBV5-1, the J gene TRBJ1-4; TRBD1 matches 8 bases. V lost 1 base to trimming and J lost 8 bases; unmatched junction nucleotides: 7. The CDR3 is 15 amino acids. Germline loops: CDR1 SGHRS, CDR2 YFSETQ.

In the case of this clone: Within the sample, other DNA sequences also encode this same CDR3. The chain combines TRBV27 with TRBJ2-7; unclear D gene. The CDR3 loop spans 13 amino acids. With 0 bases removed from V and 3 bases from J, the gap between germline ends came to 6 bases. Germline V gene data show CDR1 as MNHEY and CDR2 as SMNVEV (reference sequence). The CDR3 here is CASSLSAGYEQYF. CDR3 in DNA: TGTGCCAGCAGTTTATCGGCCGGCTACGAGCAGTACTTC.

V usage is TRBV28 and J usage is TRBJ1-5; no reliable D call. With 8 bases removed from V and 6 bases from J, the gap between germline ends came to 17 bases. This CDR3 spans 14 amino acids. Germline V gene data show CDR1 as MDHEN and CDR2 as SYDVKM. CDR3 sequence (DNA): TGTGCCAGCTCTCGAGGGCGGTTAGGTCAGCCCCAGCATTTT. As protein: CASSRGRLGQPQHF. Supplemented by reference TRBV28 and TRBJ1-5, the full variable domain reads DVKVTQSSRYLVKRTGEKVFLECVQDMDHENMFWYRQDPGLGLRLIYFSYDVKMKEKGDIPEGYSVSREKKERFSLILESASTNQTSMYLCASSRGRLGQPQHFGDGTRLSIL.

This chain uses TRBV28 with TRBJ2-7; perhaps TRBD2 as D (5 bases). The germline gives CDR1 MDHEN, CDR2 SYDVKM. The CDR3 spans 14 residues. V dropped 1 base and J dropped 7 bases, with 14 bases sitting between them. The CDR3 DNA sequence: TGTGCCAGCAGTTTATATGGCCCCTCGGGGGAGCAGTACTTC. This sequence encodes CASSLYGPSGEQYF.

This clone was seen a handful of times. This chain connects TRBV28 to TRBJ2-2, with 10 nucleotides matching TRBD1. The germline CDR1 and CDR2 sequences are MDHEN and SYDVKM. After removal of 10 bases from V and 7 bases from J, the junction contained 6 bases not matched to a gene. The CDR3 runs 13 residues. The CDR3 nucleotides read TGTGCCATCATGGGACAGGGGATCGGGGAGCTGTTTTTT. Its protein is CAIMGQGIGELFF.

About this clone itself: The junction shows a germline mismatch at one end, possibly a read error. The V and J genes are TRBV18 and TRBJ2-1; D might be TRBD1 (6 bases). Germline CDR1 and CDR2: KGHSH and LQKENI. CDR3 length equals 16 residues. The CDR3 region is CASSPPAGALDNEQFF. CDR3 coding DNA: TGTGCCAGCTCCCCACCGGCAGGGGCGCTTGACAATGAGCAGTTCTTC.

The chain couples TRBV27 to TRBJ1-1; D remains unclear. Deletions cut 3 bases from V and 4 bases from J, with 9 bases between. Per the germline V gene, CDR1 is MNHEY and CDR2 is SMNVEV (reference sequence). The CDR3 consists of 13 residues. The CDR3 here is CASSFLSGTEAFF. The CDR3 region has the DNA TGTGCCAGCAGTTTTTTATCGGGCACTGAAGCTTTCTTT.

The chain has TRBV6-5 and TRBJ1-6, with D possibly TRBD1 on 6 matching bases. Per germline, CDR1 MNHEY and CDR2 SVGAGI. Trimming took 6 bases from V and 3 from J, leaving 12 bases between them. CDR3 length equals 15 residues. CDR3 sequence reads: CASRRQALYNSPLHF. Here the CDR3 DNA reads TGTGCCAGCAGAAGACAGGCCCTCTATAATTCACCCCTCCACTTT.

The V call is TRBV21-1, the J call TRBJ1-3. TRBV21-1 corresponds to a pseudogene. This CDR3 has 18 residues. CDR3 residues: CASSRDGLKASSGNTIYF. The CDR3 DNA is TGTGCCAGCAGCAGGGACGGCCTGAAGGCAAGCTCTGGAAACACCATATATTTT.

The chain recombines TRBV14 with TRBJ1-2; 10 bases fit TRBD1. V was clipped by 0 bases and J by 6 bases; unmatched bases: 10. The CDR3 is 17 residues long. In germline, CDR1 is SGHDN, CDR2 FVKESK. This CDR3 is CASSQEHERTGGNGYTF. As DNA, the CDR3 is TGTGCCAGCAGCCAAGAACACGAAAGGACAGGGGGGAATGGCTACACCTTC. Looking up the rest from reference TRBV14 and TRBJ1-2 gives the full variable domain: EAGVTQFPSHSVIEKGQTVTLRCDPISGHDNLYWYRRVMGKEIKFLLHFVKESKQDESGMPNNRFLAERTGGTYSTLKVQPAELEDSGVYFCASSQEHERTGGNGYTFGSGTRLTVV.

V is TRBV5-1 and J is TRBJ1-4; 9 bases are a match to TRBD1. The CDR3 runs to 15 residues. Germline values: CDR1 SGHRS, CDR2 YFSETQ. With V trimmed by 1 base and J by 3 bases, 1 base remained unmatched. The CDR3 spells CASSLRTGANEKLFF. Here the CDR3 DNA reads TGCGCCAGCAGCTTGAGGACAGGGGCTAATGAAAAACTGTTTTTT.

The chain joins TRBV18 to TRBJ2-7; no clear D gene. Germline CDR1 reads KGHSH; CDR2 reads LQKENI. The CDR3 runs to 14 residues. V was trimmed by 0 bases and J by 6 bases, leaving 12 bases between them. The CDR3 coding sequence is TGTGCCAGCTCACCACCCGGACGTGCATCCGAGCAGTACTTC. The encoded protein is CASSPPGRASEQYF.

The V call is TRBV7-9, the J call TRBJ2-1; TRBD2 aligns across 12 bases. Germline loops: CDR1 SEHNR, CDR2 FQNEAQ (reference sequence). Losses at the gene ends were 5 bases for V and 10 bases for J; bases not matched to a gene: 12. The CDR3 is made up of 16 amino acids. The CDR3, as DNA: TGTGCCAGCAGCGCCGCGACTAGCGGGGGTAGAAGGGAGCAGTTCTTC. As protein: CASSAATSGGRREQFF.

The chain links TRBV19 to TRBJ2-3, with D perhaps TRBD1 (5 bases). CDR3 length: 14 residues. CDR1 is LNHDA, CDR2 SQIVND, per germline (reference sequence). V was clipped by 7 bases and J by 0 bases, with 11 bases between them. For the CDR3, the DNA is TGTGCCAGTAAACCGACAGTTAGCACAGATACGCAGTATTTT. Translation: CASKPTVSTDTQYF.

V and J are TRBV27 and TRBJ1-5; 11 positions agree with TRBD1. The CDR3 contains 14 residues. The junction had 4 bases not matched to a gene; V was cut back by 5 bases and J by 7 bases. CDR1 MNHEY and CDR2 SMNVEV come from the germline V gene (reference sequence). CDR3 loop: CASSGTGGKQPQHF. In DNA form, the CDR3 reads TGTGCCAGCAGTGGGACAGGGGGGAAACAGCCCCAGCATTTT.

The V and J genes are TRBV2 and TRBJ1-5; 7 bases are shared with TRBD1. This CDR3 spans 14 amino acids. The J segment lost 5 bases and the V segment lost 6 bases, leaving 7 bases of the junction unmatched. The germline V gene encodes CDR1 SNHLY and CDR2 FYNNEI. The CDR3 loop reads CASRGSGTDQPQHF. CDR3 sequence (DNA): TGTGCCAGCAGAGGGTCCGGGACAGATCAGCCCCAGCATTTT.

The chain is built from TRBV6-5 and TRBJ2-1; 9 bases are a match to TRBD1. CDR1 and CDR2 from the germline V gene are MNHEY and SVGAGI. The CDR3 spans 13 residues. The V gene end was trimmed by 9 bases and the J gene end by 4 bases; junction bases not matched to a gene: 4. The CDR3 region is CASGQGSYNEQFF. CDR3 DNA: TGTGCCAGTGGACAGGGGTCATACAATGAGCAGTTCTTC.

The V and J genes are TRBV18 and TRBJ1-5; 7 bases fit TRBD1. The J segment lost 1 base and the V segment lost 3 bases, leaving 9 bases of the junction unmatched. The CDR3 length is 17 residues. Per germline, CDR1 KGHSH and CDR2 LQKENI. CDR3 amino acids: CASSPQGGGMSNQPQHF. CDR3 coding DNA: TGTGCCAGCTCACCCCAGGGAGGGGGCATGAGCAATCAGCCCCAGCATTTT.